The T cell receptor (beta chain) described here comes from a study of control samples from healthy donors and cancer patients. The V gene lost 2 bases and the J gene lost 2 bases, with 9 bases spanning the gap. Germline V CDR1 and CDR2: MNHEY, SVGAGI. This CDR3 spans 14 amino acids. Assay: immunoSEQ multiplex PCR; the TCRdb copy retains only in-frame clones and omits some. The table lists 150,000 or so clones, roughly 92% of them singletons. The TCR sequence derives from a woman aged 25 to 39 in good health. Sample: blood. The rearrangement uses TRBV6-5 and TRBJ2-5, with a weak D call TRBD2 (5 bases). DNA for the CDR3: TGTGCCAGCAGTTACCTACTAGGGCAAGAGACCCAGTACTTC. Amino acid sequence: CASSYLLGQETQYF.